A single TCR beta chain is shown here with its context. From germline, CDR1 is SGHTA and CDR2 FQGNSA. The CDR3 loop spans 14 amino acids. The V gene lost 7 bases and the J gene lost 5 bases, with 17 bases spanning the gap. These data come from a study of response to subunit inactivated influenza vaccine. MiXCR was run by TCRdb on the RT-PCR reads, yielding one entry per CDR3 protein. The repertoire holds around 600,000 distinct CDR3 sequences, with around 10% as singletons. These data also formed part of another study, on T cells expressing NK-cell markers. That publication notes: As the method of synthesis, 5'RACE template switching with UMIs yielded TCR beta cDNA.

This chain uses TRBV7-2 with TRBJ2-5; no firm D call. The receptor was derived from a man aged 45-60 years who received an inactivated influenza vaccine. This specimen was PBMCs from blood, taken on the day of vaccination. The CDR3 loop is CASTLPRSRETQYF. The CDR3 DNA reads TGTGCCAGCACCCTGCCCAGAAGTCGCGAGACCCAGTACTTC.